This T cell receptor beta chain derives from a study of control samples from healthy donors and cancer patients. Trimming stripped 0 bases from V and 2 bases from J, with 13 bases between. The CDR3 length is 16 residues. From germline, CDR1 is MNHEY and CDR2 SVGEGT. TCRdb's table, derived via immunoSEQ multiplex PCR, lists solely in-frame clones and lacks some. Of about 410,000 clones detected, over 75% appear once; the ten largest clones hold 5% to 8%. The source material was PBMCs. This clonotype was obtained from a man aged 40-55 years with head and neck cancer. The V and J genes are TRBV6-2 or TRBV6-3 and TRBJ2-5, with D perhaps TRBD1 or TRBD2 (6 bases each). The CDR3 region is CASSYSVRGEQETQYF. The CDR3 DNA reads as TGTGCCAGCAGTTACTCGGTGAGGGGGGAACAAGAGACCCAGTACTTC.